The 32 T cell receptor beta chains presented below share a single source sample, sequenced in a study of multiple sclerosis patients with progressive multifocal leukoencephalopathy. Time point in this sample: before natalizumab initiation. TCRdb's table, derived via immunoSEQ multiplex PCR, lists solely in-frame clones and lacks some. This sample has 25,000 to 35,000 clones; about nine tenths occur once, and the top ten carry about 1.5%. Sequenced material: PBMCs. The source of these receptors is a human donor with multiple sclerosis.

The V and J genes are TRBV7-9 and TRBJ2-1; 7 bases are a match to TRBD2. The germline V gene encodes CDR1 SEHNR and CDR2 FQNEAQ (reference sequence). The CDR3 has 15 residues. The trim removed 5 bases at V and 8 bases at J, leaving 12 bases unmatched. Written as DNA, the CDR3 is TGTGCCAGCAGCACAGACCAGGCGGGAGTCCATGAGCAGTTCTTC. It is translated as CASSTDQAGVHEQFF. Filled out from reference TRBV7-9 and TRBJ2-1, the complete variable domain reads DTGVSQNPRHKITKRGQNVTFRCDPISEHNRLYWYRQTLGQGPEFLTYFQNEAQLEKSRLLSDRFSAERPKGSFSTLEIQRTEQGDSAMYLCASSTDQAGVHEQFFGPGTRLTVL.

The V and J genes are TRBV5-1 and TRBJ2-3, with D possibly being TRBD2 (6 bases). The CDR3 is made up of 16 amino acids. V was shortened by 0 bases and J by 4 bases, with 15 bases between the two germline ends. Germline V CDR1 and CDR2: SGHRS, YFSETQ. The CDR3 here is CASSLDISSGADTQYF. Written as DNA, the CDR3 is TGCGCCAGCAGCTTGGATATCAGCTCGGGGGCAGATACGCAGTATTTT. Combining the CDR3 with reference TRBV5-1 and TRBJ2-3 gives the whole variable domain KAGVTQTPRYLIKTRGQQVTLSCSPISGHRSVSWYQQTPGQGLQFLFEYFSETQRNKGNFPGRFSGRQFSNSRSEMNVSTLELGDSALYLCASSLDISSGADTQYFGPGTRLTVL.

This clone was counted between two and nine times. The sample carries other DNA sequences with the same CDR3. This chain joins TRBV5-1 and TRBJ1-1; D uncertain. In germline, CDR1 is SGHRS, CDR2 YFSETQ. V was pared by 0 bases and J by 2 bases, with 5 bases between. The CDR3 consists of 13 residues. The CDR3 region is CASSLVRNTEAFF. The CDR3 bases are TGCGCCAGCAGCTTGGTAAGAAACACTGAAGCTTTCTTT.

The chain employs TRBV11-2 and TRBJ2-2; 10 nucleotides line up with TRBD1. J lost 6 bases, V lost 3 bases, and 4 bases had no gene match. The CDR3 has 15 residues. Germline V gene lookup returns CDR1 SGHAT and CDR2 FQNNGV. Here the CDR3 DNA reads TGTGCCAGCAGCTTGCGACAGGGGGCTGCCGGGGAGCTGTTTTTT. Translated: CASSLRQGAAGELFF.

This chain connects TRBV15 to TRBJ2-7; D not resolved. In germline, CDR1 is LNHNV, CDR2 YYDKDF (reference sequence). CDR3 length: 15 amino acids. Trimming shortened V by 0 bases and J by 12 bases, and 21 bases separated the two germline ends. CDR3 DNA sequence: TGTGCCACCAGCAGAGATTACGGCCGCATGGACCCGGGGTACTTC. Translation: CATSRDYGRMDPGYF.

The V gene is TRBV6-1, the J gene TRBJ1-1; 8 nucleotides match TRBD1. CDR1 is MNHNS, CDR2 SASEGT, per germline. This CDR3 spans 15 amino acids. V lost 4 bases and J lost 4; bases outside the gene matches: 8. The CDR3 here is CASSVLTGAVTEAFF. Written as DNA, the CDR3 is TGTGCCAGCAGTGTATTGACAGGGGCGGTCACTGAAGCTTTCTTT.

The chain couples TRBV5-5 to TRBJ2-7; D gene uncertain. Between the trimmed V and J ends, which lost 0 bases and 5 bases, there was a span of 3 bases. This CDR3 contains 11 residues. CDR1 is SGHKS and CDR2 is YYEKEE in the germline V gene (reference sequence). The CDR3 is CASSLAHEQYF. CDR3 nucleotide sequence: TGTGCCAGCAGCTTGGCTCACGAGCAGTACTTC.

The chain carries TRBV9 and TRBJ2-1; D uncertain. The CDR3 extends over 15 amino acids. Trimming removed 0 bases from V and 0 bases from J, with 7 bases in between. Germline loops: CDR1 SGDLS, CDR2 YYNGEE. CDR3 in DNA: TGTGCCAGCAGCGTAGGTGTTAGCTCCTACAATGAGCAGTTCTTC. Protein sequence: CASSVGVSSYNEQFF.

The chain is built from TRBV5-4 and TRBJ2-2, with unresolved D. V dropped 5 bases and J dropped 2 bases, with 7 bases sitting between them. Germline V gene sequence: CDR1 SGHNT, CDR2 YYREEE (reference sequence). CDR3 length equals 13 residues. The CDR3 sequence: CASSRRNTGELFF. The CDR3 bases are TGTGCCAGCAGTAGACGAAACACCGGGGAGCTGTTTTTT.

In its sample, this clone was seen once. The rearrangement joins TRBV28 to TRBJ2-7; D uncertain. From germline, CDR1 is MDHEN and CDR2 SYDVKM. The CDR3 has 12 amino acids. Trimming stripped 3 bases from V and 2 bases from J, with 5 bases between. CDR3 region: CASSFPTYEQYF. DNA of the CDR3: TGTGCCAGCAGTTTCCCTACCTACGAGCAGTACTTC.

This chain links TRBV5-1 with TRBJ2-1; TRBD1 might be the D (5 bases). The V end lost 7 bases, the J end lost 5 bases, and 16 bases lay between the germline ends. Germline lookup yields CDR1 SGHRS and CDR2 YFSETQ. There are 14 residues in the CDR3. DNA for the CDR3: TGCGCCAGCGGATTAACGACAGTAAACAATGAGCAGTTCTTC. This translates into CASGLTTVNNEQFF.

The gene calls are TRBV7-9 and TRBJ1-2, with 8 positions matching TRBD1. There are 15 residues in the CDR3. Germline lookup yields CDR1 SEHNR and CDR2 FQNEAQ (reference sequence). After removal of 5 bases from V and 4 bases from J, the junction contained 9 bases not matched to a gene. CDR3: CASSGGQATGYGYTF. The CDR3 DNA reads TGTGCCAGCAGCGGGGGACAGGCTACGGGCTATGGCTACACCTTC.

The chain combines TRBV19 with TRBJ2-3, with 8 bases identical to TRBD2. The CDR3 sequence is 14 residues long. Germline values: CDR1 LNHDA, CDR2 SQIVND (reference sequence). The V segment lost 4 bases and the J segment 1 base; nucleotides outside the gene matches: 1. DNA of the CDR3: TGTGCCAGTAGTACAGCGGGAGGCACAGATACGCAGTATTTT. Translation gives CASSTAGGTDTQYF.

This sequence joins TRBV5-1 and TRBJ2-6; no firm D call. Per the germline V gene, CDR1 is SGHRS and CDR2 is YFSETQ. Trimming shortened V by 5 bases and J by 0 bases, and 15 bases separated the two germline ends. The CDR3 has 17 amino acids. CDR3 DNA sequence: TGCGCCAGCAGTCGGAACAGAGTATCCTCTGGGGCCAACGTCCTGACTTTC. It is translated as CASSRNRVSSGANVLTF.

The chain uses TRBV23-1 and TRBJ2-7, with D perhaps TRBD2 (6 bases). TRBV23-1 qualifies as an ORF whose function is uncertain. The length of the CDR3 is 15 residues. The V end was cut by 4 bases, the J end by 5 bases, with 18 bases between. The CDR3 sequence: CASSRPGPRGNEQYF. The CDR3, as DNA: TGCGCCAGCAGTCGTCCGGGCCCCCGGGGGAACGAGCAGTACTTC.

The gene calls are TRBV9 and TRBJ2-1, with 8 bases identical to TRBD2. J lost 5 bases, V lost 4 bases, and 8 bases had no gene match. This CDR3 has 15 residues. Germline V gene sequence: CDR1 SGDLS, CDR2 YYNGEE. DNA for the CDR3: TGTGCCAGCAGCTCGGTCAGCGGGAGCAACAATGAGCAGTTCTTC. Translating it yields CASSSVSGSNNEQFF.

This chain uses TRBV30 with TRBJ1-2, with 7 bases identical to TRBD1. The CDR3 spans 15 residues. Germline-derived CDR1 and CDR2 are GTSNPN and SVGIG (reference sequence). The V and J ends lost 2 bases and 0 bases, in that order; junction bases with no gene match: 6. The CDR3 reads CAWSPNRGPNYGYTF. The CDR3 region has the DNA TGTGCCTGGAGTCCCAACAGGGGCCCTAACTATGGCTACACCTTC.

J is TRBJ2-1 and V is TRBV13; a weak D match, TRBD2 (6 bases). The length of the CDR3 is 15 residues. Trimming took 0 bases from V and 0 from J, leaving 6 bases between them. Germline CDR1 is PRHDT and CDR2 is FYEKMQ (reference sequence). The DNA of the CDR3 is TGTGCCAGCAGCTTAGGGACTAGCTCCTACAATGAGCAGTTCTTC. Protein: CASSLGTSSYNEQFF.

The J gene is TRBJ1-1, the V gene TRBV5-1; possible D gene TRBD1, 6 bases. This CDR3 spans 15 amino acids. Trimming shortened V by 4 bases and J by 0 bases, and 13 bases separated the two germline ends. The germline V gene encodes CDR1 SGHRS and CDR2 YFSETQ. CDR3 protein: CASSSDRTLNTEAFF. For the CDR3, the DNA is TGCGCCAGCAGCAGCGACAGGACCCTGAACACTGAAGCTTTCTTT. The whole variable domain, remainder taken from reference TRBV5-1 and TRBJ1-1, is KAGVTQTPRYLIKTRGQQVTLSCSPISGHRSVSWYQQTPGQGLQFLFEYFSETQRNKGNFPGRFSGRQFSNSRSEMNVSTLELGDSALYLCASSSDRTLNTEAFFGQGTRLTVV.

In the case of this clone: This same CDR3 is encoded by further DNA sequences in the sample. V is TRBV5-1 and J is TRBJ2-5; 8 bases map to TRBD1. Germline V gene sequence: CDR1 SGHRS, CDR2 YFSETQ. Trimming at V came to 4 bases and at J to 5 bases, leaving 10 bases not matched to a gene. The CDR3 runs 15 residues. The CDR3 nucleotides read TGCGCCAGCAGCCGGGGAACAGGGGGGCGGGAGACCCAGTACTTC. It codes for CASSRGTGGRETQYF.

V usage is TRBV10-3 and J usage is TRBJ2-3; D call uncertain. Trimming took off 7 bases at V and 0 bases at J, with 2 bases between the two ends. Germline V gene sequence: CDR1 ENHRY, CDR2 SYGVKD. This CDR3 comprises 11 residues. The CDR3 sequence: CAITSTDTQYF. DNA for the CDR3: TGTGCCATCACGAGCACAGATACGCAGTATTTT.

The chain recombines TRBV27 with TRBJ1-1, with D uncertain. The CDR3 extends over 11 amino acids. V was clipped by 5 bases and J by 7 bases, with 8 bases between them. Germline V gene lookup returns CDR1 MNHEY and CDR2 SMNVEV (reference sequence). CDR3 amino acids: CASSAGDEAFF. In DNA form, the CDR3 reads TGTGCCAGCAGTGCTGGTGATGAAGCTTTCTTT.

DNA for the CDR3: TGTGCCATCGTATGGAAAGGTCTCTGGGACACCGGGGAGCTGTTTTTT. It encodes CAIVWKGLWDTGELFF. The rearrangement links TRBV10-3 to TRBJ2-2; D is uncertain. Trimming shortened V by 8 bases and J by 3 bases, and 19 bases separated the two germline ends. The germline V gene encodes CDR1 ENHRY and CDR2 SYGVKD. The CDR3 is 16 residues long.

The chain combines TRBV6-5 with TRBJ2-7, with D unclear. This CDR3 comprises 13 residues. V lost 6 bases and J 3 bases, leaving 12 bases between the germline ends. Germline CDR1 and CDR2: MNHEY and SVGAGI. The chain's CDR3 is CASRLTRLYEQYF. Written as DNA, the CDR3 is TGTGCCAGCAGACTGACCCGTCTCTACGAGCAGTACTTC.

The J gene is TRBJ1-4, the V gene TRBV25-1; D unresolved. Per the germline V gene, CDR1 is MGHDK and CDR2 is SYGVNS. The CDR3 extends over 15 amino acids. Deletions cut 4 bases from V and 4 bases from J, with 13 bases between. In DNA form, the CDR3 reads TGTGCCAGCAGTGTGCCTGGACCGCTTAATGAAAAACTGTTTTTT. This sequence encodes CASSVPGPLNEKLFF.

The chain combines TRBV6-1 with TRBJ2-7; TRBD1 is a possible D gene (5 bases). From germline, CDR1 is MNHNS and CDR2 SASEGT. Trimming took 7 bases from V and 0 from J, leaving 16 bases between them. This CDR3 is built from 15 residues. CDR3 in amino acids: CASIQSQGLSYEQYF. The CDR3 DNA sequence: TGTGCCAGCATCCAAAGTCAGGGCCTCTCCTACGAGCAGTACTTC.

This chain links TRBV6-6 with TRBJ1-1, with D unresolved. V gave up 0 bases and J gave up 8 bases, with 7 bases separating them. Germline V gene sequence: CDR1 MNHNY, CDR2 SVGAGI (reference sequence). The CDR3 sequence is 12 residues long. DNA for the CDR3: TGTGCCAGCAGTTACTCCCCTTCAGAAGCTTTCTTT. This sequence encodes CASSYSPSEAFF.

This chain joins TRBV5-4 and TRBJ2-1; 9 positions match TRBD2. This CDR3 region has 16 residues. Germline V gives CDR1 SGHNT, CDR2 YYREEE (reference sequence). V lost 0 bases and J lost 9; bases outside the gene matches: 10. CDR3 in DNA: TGTGCCAGCAGCTTGGATCCACTAGCGGGTTCAATTGAGCAGTTCTTC. Protein sequence: CASSLDPLAGSIEQFF.

The V call is TRBV2, the J call TRBJ1-1; TRBD1 agrees at 7 bases. The CDR3 has 11 amino acids. V trimming: 5 bases; J trimming: 6 bases; junction bases outside the gene matches: 0. In germline, CDR1 is SNHLY, CDR2 FYNNEI. CDR3 in DNA: TGTGCCAGCAGTACAGGGGCTGAAGCTTTCTTT. It specifies CASSTGAEAFF. The full variable domain, with the rest looked up from reference TRBV2 and TRBJ1-1, is EPEVTQTPSHQVTQMGQEVILRCVPISNHLYFYWYRQILGQKVEFLVSFYNNEISEKSEIFDDQFSVERPDGSNFTLKIRSTKLEDSAMYFCASSTGAEAFFGQGTRLTVV.

This clone appeared a single time. This rearrangement joins TRBV14 to TRBJ2-1, with 14 bases fitting TRBD2. The CDR3 is made up of 18 amino acids. Germline values: CDR1 SGHDN, CDR2 FVKESK. Trimming took 4 bases from V and 8 from J; bases not matched to a gene: 13. CDR3 nucleotide sequence: TGTGCCAGCAGCCGACTTTCTCGACTAGCGGGAGGGGGTGATGAGCAGTTCTTC. This translates into CASSRLSRLAGGGDEQFF.

The chain joins TRBV15 to TRBJ1-5; D gene uncertain. Trimming removed 0 bases at V and 0 bases at J, with 12 bases between. This CDR3 contains 17 residues. The germline V gene encodes CDR1 LNHNV and CDR2 YYDKDF (reference sequence). The CDR3 loop reads CATSRDPLSYSNQPQHF. DNA for the CDR3: TGTGCCACCAGCAGAGATCCCTTATCTTATAGCAATCAGCCCCAGCATTTT.

This sequence joins TRBV19 and TRBJ1-2; TRBD1 matches 7 bases. In germline, CDR1 is LNHDA, CDR2 SQIVND (reference sequence). CDR3 length: 16 residues. J lost 2 bases, V lost 9 bases, and 15 bases had no gene match. The CDR3 here is CASQPPHGTENYGYTF. The CDR3, as DNA: TGTGCCAGCCAACCACCCCATGGGACAGAGAACTATGGCTACACCTTC. Variable domain in full (rest from reference TRBV19 and TRBJ1-2): DGGITQSPKYLFRKEGQNVTLSCEQNLNHDAMYWYRQDPGQGLRLIYYSQIVNDFQKGDIAEGYSVSREKKESFPLTVTSAQKNPTAFYLCASQPPHGTENYGYTFGSGTRLTVV.